One sample yielded the 9 T cell receptor beta chains listed below, sequenced in a study of blood T cell repertoires in COVID-19. Here immunoSEQ multiplex PCR was the method, and the copy in TCRdb shows in-frame clones only, minus some. The table has approximately 300,000 clones, roughly nine tenths seen once. The sample consisted of peripheral blood. The receptors were sampled from a young man who had recovered from COVID-19.

This chain links TRBV7-6 with TRBJ2-7; 10 bases agree with TRBD2. CDR3 length: 16 amino acids. J lost 3 bases, V lost 4 bases, and 9 bases had no gene match. From germline, CDR1 is SGHVS and CDR2 FNYEAQ. CDR3 nucleotide sequence: TGTGCCAGCAGCTCCAAATTAGCGGGAGGTGACTACGAGCAGTACTTC. Translated: CASSSKLAGGDYEQYF.

This chain connects TRBV11-2 to TRBJ1-1, with TRBD1 as a possible D gene (5 bases). V was cut by 0 bases and J by 6 bases, with 14 bases left in between. Germline V gene lookup returns CDR1 SGHAT and CDR2 FQNNGV. The CDR3 sequence is 15 residues long. The CDR3 sequence: CASSLDLVRGSEAFF. In nucleotides, the CDR3 is TGTGCCAGCAGCTTAGATCTTGTGCGGGGGTCTGAAGCTTTCTTT.

This sequence joins TRBV19 and TRBJ2-7; 7 bases agree with TRBD1. The germline V gene has CDR1 LNHDA and CDR2 SQIVND (reference sequence). This CDR3 has 14 residues. Trimming at V came to 5 bases and at J to 3 bases, leaving 7 bases not matched to a gene. DNA of the CDR3: TGTGCCAGTAGTCCAACAACAGGGGTCTACGAGCAGTACTTC. Translating gives CASSPTTGVYEQYF.

The chain couples TRBV3-1 (or the pseudogene TRBV3-2) to TRBJ1-6; tentatively, D is TRBD1 (6 bases). CDR1 is LGHDT, CDR2 YNNKEL, per germline (reference sequence). V shed 1 base and J shed 5 bases, with 6 bases lying between them. The CDR3 extends over 14 amino acids. The CDR3 here is CASSQGQDNSPLHF. The CDR3 DNA sequence: TGTGCCAGCAGCCAAGGACAGGATAATTCACCCCTCCACTTT.

This clone was seen a few times. The chain is built from TRBV5-4 and TRBJ1-2; a possible D gene is TRBD1 (5 bases). CDR1 is SGHNT, CDR2 YYREEE, per germline (reference sequence). This CDR3 is built from 16 residues. V was cut by 0 bases and J by 5 bases, with 17 bases left in between. CDR3 amino acids: CASSLVGRGAGYGYTF. The CDR3 bases are TGTGCCAGCAGCTTGGTGGGGAGGGGCGCTGGATATGGCTACACCTTC.

This chain uses TRBV5-6 with TRBJ1-4; TRBD1 matches 9 bases. Germline CDR1 reads SGHDT; CDR2 reads YYEEEE. J gave up 7 bases and V 1 base, and 11 bases lay outside the gene matches. The CDR3 has 17 amino acids. The CDR3 sequence: CASSLSRDRVGSEKLFF. DNA for the CDR3: TGTGCCAGCAGCTTGTCCCGGGACAGGGTTGGGAGTGAAAAACTGTTTTTT. Together with reference TRBV5-6 and TRBJ1-4, the CDR3 gives the full variable domain: DAGVTQSPTHLIKTRGQQVTLRCSPKSGHDTVSWYQQALGQGPQFIFQYYEEEERQRGNFPDRFSGHQFPNYSSELNVNALLLGDSALYLCASSLSRDRVGSEKLFFGSGTQLSVL.

The chain recombines TRBV19 with TRBJ1-5; TRBD1 is a possible D gene (5 bases). The CDR3 has 17 amino acids. Between the trimmed V and J ends, which lost 1 base and 0 bases, there was a span of 13 bases. Germline V CDR1 and CDR2: LNHDA, SQIVND (reference sequence). The CDR3 DNA reads as TGTGCCAGTAGTATAGCCCCGGGGGTATATAGCAATCAGCCCCAGCATTTT. Its protein product is CASSIAPGVYSNQPQHF.

The chain joins TRBV25-1 to TRBJ2-1; 10 bases match TRBD1. This CDR3 is 16 amino acids long. V was pared by 2 bases and J by 9 bases, with 10 bases of the junction left unmatched. Per the germline V gene, CDR1 is MGHDK and CDR2 is SYGVNS. CDR3 DNA sequence: TGTGCCAGCAGTGAAGGCTGGACAGGGGGAAGGGGTGAGCAGTTCTTC. The encoded protein is CASSEGWTGGRGEQFF.

V is TRBV2 and J is TRBJ1-5, with D perhaps TRBD1 (6 bases). Germline V CDR1 and CDR2: SNHLY, FYNNEI. This CDR3 region has 12 residues. The V gene lost 8 bases and the J gene lost 7 bases, with 12 bases spanning the gap. The CDR3 here is CASQGLWQPQHF. The CDR3 region has the DNA TGTGCCAGCCAGGGGTTATGGCAGCCCCAGCATTTT. The whole variable domain, remainder taken from reference TRBV2 and TRBJ1-5, is EPEVTQTPSHQVTQMGQEVILRCVPISNHLYFYWYRQILGQKVEFLVSFYNNEISEKSEIFDDQFSVERPDGSNFTLKIRSTKLEDSAMYFCASQGLWQPQHFGDGTRLSIL.